This TCR beta chain was recovered during a study of T cell responses to AZD1222 COVID-19 vaccine. Findings of the study overall: Dominant at 160-218 and 743-854, vaccine-associated CD4 TCRs also spanned spike. Mostly white British, mostly female donors; authors suggested clonal diversity may be underestimated. Repertoire sampling occurred only after the peak T cell response. Spike-specific TCR breadth and depth both grew after two AZD1222 doses.

Germline V lookup: CDR1 LGHDT, CDR2 YNNKEL (reference sequence). V lost 0 bases and J 4 bases, leaving 13 bases between the germline ends. The length of the CDR3 is 15 residues. Profiling relied on immunoSEQ multiplex PCR, and the TCRdb table lists in-frame clones only, not all of them. The sample has fewer than 150,000 clones, approximately 85% seen once; the top ten hold around 6.2%. About this clone itself: Its antigen is unidentified.

The sample in question was peripheral blood, obtained on day 0 of AZD1222 vaccination. This chain joins TRBV3-1 (or the pseudogene TRBV3-2) and TRBJ2-7, with D maybe TRBD1 (5 bases). The sequence came from an adult in good health. The DNA of the CDR3 is TGTGCCAGCAGCCAAGAAACAGGACGGGCTTACGAGCAGTACTTC. This codes for CASSQETGRAYEQYF.